This T cell receptor (beta chain) was found in a study of shared clonotypes between healthy human individuals. Study results and caveats: Blood was the sole source, and tissue repertoires probably differ. Rarefaction showed sorted-subset sequencing was incomplete despite large depth. Sharing of clonotypes among donors was expected to vary with sequencing depth.

With respect to this clone: The antigen is unknown.

The protocol was immunoSEQ multiplex PCR, while the TCRdb copy is restricted to in-frame clones and leaves out a portion. The table has nearly 1 million clones, approximately 76% seen once. CD4+ cells underwent separation, giving CD45RA+ naive and CD45RA-negative memory subsets. V was pared by 7 bases and J by 7 bases, with 6 bases of the junction left unmatched. The V gene's germline CDR1 is LGHNA and CDR2 YNFKEQ. The CDR3 is made up of 14 amino acids. This sequence originates from a young man in good health. The V call is TRBV4-2, the J call TRBJ1-4; TRBD1 agrees at 10 bases. Sequencing was carried out using memory CD4+ T cells sorted from blood. Subset meaning: CD45RA-negative fraction. Written as DNA, the CDR3 is TGTGCCAGCAACCCGACAGGGGGCGGTGAAAAACTGTTTTTT. Its protein product is CASNPTGGGEKLFF.